This entry lists 15 T cell receptor beta chains sequenced from one sample in a study of cytomegalovirus exposure and HLA in healthy donors. Researchers ran the PCR with 60 Vbeta and 13 Jbeta primers. Libraries were prepared by immunoSEQ multiplex PCR; TCRdb keeps only in-frame clonotypes and omits some of them. The profile covers 130,000 or so clones, with roughly three quarters appearing a single time and approximately 1% taken by the ten largest. Source material: PBMCs. These receptors all come from a male donor in good health and CMV-seronegative.

V and J are TRBV2 and TRBJ1-5, with D possibly being TRBD1 (6 bases). This CDR3 contains 13 residues. The germline V gene has CDR1 SNHLY and CDR2 FYNNEI. V lost 4 bases and J lost 4, with 8 bases in between. The CDR3 is CASSVDRNQPQHF. The CDR3 DNA is TGTGCCAGCAGTGTGGACAGAAATCAGCCCCAGCATTTT.

The table lists this clone with a few counts. The junction and the germline gene differ at one end; a read error may be behind it. The V and J genes are TRBV4-3 and TRBJ1-4; TRBD1 matches at 7 bases. The CDR3 is 16 amino acids. CDR1 LGHNA and CDR2 YSLEER come from the germline V gene. CDR3 sequence (DNA): TGCGCCAGCAGCCGAACCGGGACAGCAACAAATGAAAAACTGTTTTTT. Residues: CASSRTGTATNEKLFF.

CDR3 region: CASSLTSGAPYEQYF. The CDR3 nucleotides read TGTGCCAGCAGCCTGACTAGCGGGGCCCCCTACGAGCAGTACTTC. The V and J genes are TRBV2 and TRBJ2-7, with 11 bases identical to TRBD2. CDR1 SNHLY and CDR2 FYNNEI come from the germline V gene. This CDR3 has 15 residues. The V gene end was trimmed by 6 bases and the J gene end by 2 bases; junction bases not matched to a gene: 6.

J is TRBJ2-5 and V is TRBV5-4; weak D call: TRBD2 (6 bases). The CDR3 consists of 15 residues. Germline V gene data show CDR1 as SGHNT and CDR2 as YYREEE (reference sequence). V gave up 4 bases and J gave up 5 bases, with 18 bases separating them. The CDR3 nucleotides are TGTGCCAGCAGCCCGTCGGGAGCGGTGGAGGAGACCCAGTACTTC. It yields the protein CASSPSGAVEETQYF.

This clone was seen a few times. This CDR3 reads CAWSDPGGYGYTF. The DNA of the CDR3 is TGTGCCTGGAGTGACCCAGGGGGCTATGGCTACACCTTC. This chain joins TRBV30 and TRBJ1-2; 7 nucleotides line up with TRBD1. CDR3 length: 13 amino acids. From germline, CDR1 is GTSNPN and CDR2 SVGIG (reference sequence). The V segment lost 1 base and the J segment 4 bases; nucleotides outside the gene matches: 3.

This clone appeared a few times. V gene TRBV6-7 combines with J gene TRBJ2-3; TRBD1 matches 7 bases. TRBV6-7 qualifies as an ORF whose function is uncertain. The ends lost 2 bases at V and 4 bases at J; junction bases unmatched: 15. This CDR3 comprises 18 residues. CDR3 protein: CASSYPRPRDRPADTQYF. CDR3 coding DNA: TGTGCCAGCAGTTACCCACGTCCCCGGGACAGACCGGCAGATACGCAGTATTTT.

The V and J genes are TRBV5-1 and TRBJ2-5; 10 bases fit TRBD2. Germline CDR1 is SGHRS and CDR2 is YFSETQ. Trimming took 0 bases from V and 5 from J; bases not matched to a gene: 4. The CDR3 runs 15 residues. CDR3 coding DNA: TGCGCCAGCAGCTTGGAAACTAGCGGGGAGGAGACCCAGTACTTC. It is translated as CASSLETSGEETQYF.

This clone appeared once. The chain combines TRBV9 with TRBJ2-5; D is ambiguous. Germline CDR1 SGDLS, CDR2 YYNGEE. V lost 4 bases to trimming and J lost 5 bases, with 12 bases between them. The CDR3 consists of 13 residues. The CDR3 spells CASSPHGRETQYF. CDR3 coding DNA: TGTGCCAGCAGCCCCCACGGTCGGGAGACCCAGTACTTC.

This chain uses TRBV27 with TRBJ2-1; 7 bases align to TRBD1. The CDR3 has 14 amino acids. After removal of 5 bases from V and 9 bases from J, the junction contained 10 bases not matched to a gene. Germline loops: CDR1 MNHEY, CDR2 SMNVEV (reference sequence). The CDR3 sequence is CASSRPSGGGEQFF. CDR3 DNA sequence: TGTGCCAGCAGTCGACCCTCAGGGGGTGGTGAGCAGTTCTTC.

The V and J genes are TRBV6-1 and TRBJ1-1; 8 nucleotides align to TRBD1. This CDR3 spans 16 amino acids. V dropped 4 bases and J dropped 1; count of bases not matched to a gene: 8. Germline V CDR1 and CDR2: MNHNS, SASEGT. CDR3 in DNA: TGTGCCAGCAGTGCCCAGACAGGGGCGGCGAACACTGAAGCTTTCTTT. This encodes CASSAQTGAANTEAFF.

The chain carries TRBV27 and TRBJ1-5, with D uncertain. This CDR3 comprises 13 residues. The germline V gene has CDR1 MNHEY and CDR2 SMNVEV (reference sequence). Trimming removed 6 bases at V and 7 bases at J, with 13 bases between. The CDR3 region has the DNA TGTGCCAGCAGCCCCCCAGGCGGGCAGCCCCAGCATTTT. Translation gives CASSPPGGQPQHF.

V usage is TRBV6-4 and J usage is TRBJ1-4, with 8 bases fitting TRBD1. The CDR3 consists of 13 residues. CDR1 is MRHNA, CDR2 SNTAGT, per germline. With V trimmed by 6 bases and J by 5 bases, 2 bases remained unmatched. The CDR3 spells CASSRDRNEKLFF. CDR3 nucleotide sequence: TGTGCCAGCAGCAGGGACAGGAATGAAAAACTGTTTTTT.

The gene calls are TRBV6-6 and TRBJ1-1; TRBD1 agrees at 7 bases. The CDR3 loop spans 12 amino acids. The junction had 7 bases not matched to a gene; V was cut back by 7 bases and J by 8 bases. Germline CDR1 MNHNY, CDR2 SVGAGI (reference sequence). The CDR3 reads CASNPGDSEAFF. The DNA of the CDR3 is TGTGCCAGCAACCCAGGGGACAGCGAAGCTTTCTTT.

The rearrangement links TRBV14 to TRBJ2-1, with TRBD2 identical over 9 bases. CDR3 length: 15 residues. V trimming: 4 bases; J trimming: 4 bases; junction bases outside the gene matches: 5. Germline-derived CDR1 and CDR2 are SGHDN and FVKESK. This CDR3 reads CASSLSSGVYNEQFF. The CDR3 region has the DNA TGTGCCAGCAGCCTATCTAGCGGGGTGTACAATGAGCAGTTCTTC. The full variable domain, rest sourced from reference TRBV14 and TRBJ2-1, is EAGVTQFPSHSVIEKGQTVTLRCDPISGHDNLYWYRRVMGKEIKFLLHFVKESKQDESGMPNNRFLAERTGGTYSTLKVQPAELEDSGVYFCASSLSSGVYNEQFFGPGTRLTVL.

This chain links TRBV7-9 with TRBJ2-6; 8 bases are shared with TRBD1. Germline assignment: CDR1 SEHNR and CDR2 FQNEAQ (reference sequence). V was pared by 5 bases and J by 2 bases, with 11 bases of the junction left unmatched. The CDR3 covers 18 residues. CDR3 coding DNA: TGTGCCAGCAGCCCACGGGACAGGCCTTACGCTGGGGCCAACGTCCTGACTTTC. Protein product: CASSPRDRPYAGANVLTF.